This TCR beta chain was observed in a study of T cell repertoires in cytomegalovirus infection. Findings of the study overall: The ex vivo response showed dominance by HLA-C-restricted CMV-specific TCR beta clonotypes.

A single record per CDR3 protein comes from TCRdb applying MiXCR to the reads. The repertoire holds around 540,000 distinct CDR3 sequences, with 25% to 35% as singletons. Remarks on this clonotype: Its antigen is undetermined.

The sequences come from cultured PBMCs, collected from culture after CMV antigen stimulation. The clonotype was recovered from a human donor in good health (CMV status not recorded). Some clones in this sample may be carry-over from other donors' samples.

The CDR3 DNA is TGTGCCATCAGTGATTCCCGGGACAGGCCCTACGAGCAGTACTTC. It yields the protein CAISDSRDRPYEQYF. The chain couples TRBV10-3 to TRBJ2-7, with 8 positions matching TRBD1. V shed 3 bases and J 2 bases; nucleotides not matched to a gene: 6. Germline CDR1 ENHRY, CDR2 SYGVKD. This CDR3 comprises 15 residues.